This T cell receptor (beta chain) is drawn from a study of blood T cell repertoires in COVID-19. Study details: Italy, Spain and the United States were the sources of the convalescent and acute COVID-19 samples.

Generated by immunoSEQ multiplex PCR, the TCRdb table keeps only in-frame clones and is missing some. The sample carries approximately 220,000 clones, roughly four fifths recorded once. Germline V gives CDR1 MNHNY, CDR2 SVGAGI (reference sequence). The CDR3 is made up of 11 amino acids. The participants were between about 18 and 100 years old and came from under 25 US areas. Participants were placed into cohorts based on the clinical history they reported. It was within 2 weeks before study entry that exposed participants met a COVID-19 case. This chain uses TRBV6-6 with TRBJ1-2; no clear D gene. Sequencing was done on a sample of PBMCs or T cells enriched from blood (not recorded which). This clonotype was obtained from a woman aged 50 to 60 who had been exposed to COVID-19. The chain's CDR3 is CAYRANYGYTF. Written as DNA, the CDR3 is TGTGCGTACAGAGCTAACTATGGCTACACCTTC.